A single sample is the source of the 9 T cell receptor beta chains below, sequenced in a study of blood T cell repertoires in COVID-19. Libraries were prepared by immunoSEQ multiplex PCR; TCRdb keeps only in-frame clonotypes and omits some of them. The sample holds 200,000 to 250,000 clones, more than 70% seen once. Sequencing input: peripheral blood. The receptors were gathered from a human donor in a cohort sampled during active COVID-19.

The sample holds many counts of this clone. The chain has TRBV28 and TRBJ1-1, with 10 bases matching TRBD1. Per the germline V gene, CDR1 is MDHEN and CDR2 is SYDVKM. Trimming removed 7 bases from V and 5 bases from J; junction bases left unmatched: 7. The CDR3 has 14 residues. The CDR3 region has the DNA TGTGCCAGCACAGGGCAGGACAGGGGGACTGAAGCTTTCTTT. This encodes CASTGQDRGTEAFF.

This CDR3 is CASYRDTNTEAFF. The CDR3 DNA is TGTGCCAGCTACCGGGACACAAACACTGAAGCTTTCTTT. This chain connects TRBV25-1 to TRBJ1-1, with a possible D match to TRBD1 (6 bases). CDR3 length: 13 amino acids. Germline CDR1 MGHDK, CDR2 SYGVNS. The V gene lost 8 bases and the J gene lost 2 bases, with 12 bases spanning the gap.

The CDR3 loop reads CASSLSVQATGYTF. DNA for the CDR3: TGCGCCAGCAGCTTGTCTGTCCAGGCGACTGGCTACACCTTC. V gene TRBV5-1 combines with J gene TRBJ1-2; D not resolved. Per the germline V gene, CDR1 is SGHRS and CDR2 is YFSETQ. The CDR3 sequence is 14 residues long. Between the trimmed V and J ends, which lost 1 base and 7 bases, there was a span of 14 bases.

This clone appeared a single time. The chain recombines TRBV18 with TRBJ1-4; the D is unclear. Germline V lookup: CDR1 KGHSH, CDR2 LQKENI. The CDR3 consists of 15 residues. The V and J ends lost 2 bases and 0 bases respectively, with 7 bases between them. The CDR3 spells CASSPGGATNEKLFF. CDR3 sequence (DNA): TGTGCCAGCTCACCAGGAGGAGCAACTAATGAAAAACTGTTTTTT.

The CDR3 spells CASSTGYYGYTF. The DNA of the CDR3 is TGTGCCAGCAGCACAGGCTACTATGGCTACACCTTC. The genes are TRBV28 and TRBJ1-2; TRBD1 might be the D (5 bases). This CDR3 has 12 residues. Per germline, CDR1 MDHEN and CDR2 SYDVKM. V was shortened by 6 bases and J by 3 bases, with 8 bases between the two germline ends.

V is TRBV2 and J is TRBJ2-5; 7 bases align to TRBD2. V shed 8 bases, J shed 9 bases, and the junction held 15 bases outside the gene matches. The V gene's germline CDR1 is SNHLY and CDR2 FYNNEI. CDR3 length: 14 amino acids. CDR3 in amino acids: CASQRQDGRGAQYF. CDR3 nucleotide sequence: TGTGCCAGCCAACGGCAGGATGGTCGGGGGGCCCAGTACTTC.

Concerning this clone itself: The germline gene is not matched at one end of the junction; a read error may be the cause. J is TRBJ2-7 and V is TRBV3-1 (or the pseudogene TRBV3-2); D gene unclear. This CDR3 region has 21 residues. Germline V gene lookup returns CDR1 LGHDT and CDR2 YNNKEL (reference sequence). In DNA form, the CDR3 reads TGTGCCAGCAGCCAAGATCCTGTTAGCAGTGTCCCCTACGGTGTCTCCCACGAGCAGTACTTC. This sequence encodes CASSQDPVSSVPYGVSHEQYF.

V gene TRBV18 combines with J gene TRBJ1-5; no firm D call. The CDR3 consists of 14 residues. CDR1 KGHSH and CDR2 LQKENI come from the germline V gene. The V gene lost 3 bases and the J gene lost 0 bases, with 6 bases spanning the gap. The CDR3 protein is CASSPDNSNQPQHF. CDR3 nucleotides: TGTGCCAGCTCACCCGACAATAGCAATCAGCCCCAGCATTTT.

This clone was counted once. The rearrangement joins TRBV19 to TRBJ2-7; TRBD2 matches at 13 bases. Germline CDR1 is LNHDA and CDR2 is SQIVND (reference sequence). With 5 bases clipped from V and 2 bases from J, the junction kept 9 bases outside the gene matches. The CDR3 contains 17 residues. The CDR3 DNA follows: TGTGCCAGTAGTGCGACTAGCGGGGGGTCCATGCCCTACGAGCAGTACTTC. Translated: CASSATSGGSMPYEQYF.